This TCR beta chain was sequenced for a study of beta chain features in type 1 diabetes. Study-level results: PCR might show a preference for shorter templates, equally across patients and controls.

The CDR3 contains 14 residues. V lost 0 bases to trimming and J lost 4 bases; unmatched junction nucleotides: 4. From germline, CDR1 is SGDLS and CDR2 YYNGEE. Reverse transcribing all isolated RNA meant expressed TCRB transcripts were sequenced. Generated by immunoSEQ multiplex PCR, the TCRdb table keeps only in-frame clones and is missing some. The repertoire consists of a few hundred thousand clones, with about 29% occurring once and the leading ten covering around 0.065%. To note about this clone: Its antigen is undetermined.

The rearrangement links TRBV9 to TRBJ2-7, with 7 bases aligning to TRBD2. The sample was naive CD4+ T cells from blood. This clonotype was obtained from a man aged 18 to 30 in good health. The CDR3 protein is CASSVGDYQYEQYF. The CDR3 DNA sequence: TGTGCCAGCAGCGTAGGGGACTACCAATACGAGCAGTACTTC.